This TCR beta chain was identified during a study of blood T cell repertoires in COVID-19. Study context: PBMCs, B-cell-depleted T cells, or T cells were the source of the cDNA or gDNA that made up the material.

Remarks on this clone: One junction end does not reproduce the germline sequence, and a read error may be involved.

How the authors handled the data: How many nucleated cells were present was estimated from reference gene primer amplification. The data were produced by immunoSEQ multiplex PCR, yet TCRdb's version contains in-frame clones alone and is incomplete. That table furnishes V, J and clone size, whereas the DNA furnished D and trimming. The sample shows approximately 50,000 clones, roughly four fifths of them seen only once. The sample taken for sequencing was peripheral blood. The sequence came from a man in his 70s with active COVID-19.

CDR3 nucleotides: TGCGCCAGCACTCAACAGGGGACCCAGTACTTC. This sequence encodes CASTQQGTQYF. The V and J genes are TRBV23-1 and TRBJ2-5; the D gene is possibly TRBD1 (6 bases). TRBV23-1 is sorted into the ORF group, with uncertain function. The CDR3 contains 11 residues.